Listed here is a single T cell receptor (beta chain). Its cognate antigen is unknown. This entry comes from a study of T cell responses to AZD1222 COVID-19 vaccine. Study observations and caveats: Reportedly, close to half of spike-specific TCRs are directed against unmutated variant regions.

V lost 0 bases and J 6 bases, leaving 12 bases between the germline ends. Germline V gives CDR1 LGHDT, CDR2 YNNKEL (reference sequence). The CDR3 runs to 14 residues. Assay: immunoSEQ multiplex PCR; the TCRdb copy retains only in-frame clones and omits some. The sample shows 110,000 or so clones, around 89% of them seen only once. Second doses that came at about 4 or about 12 weeks were put together. This chain uses TRBV3-1 (or the pseudogene TRBV3-2) with TRBJ2-7, with D maybe TRBD2 (7 bases). The sample was peripheral blood, taken 28 days after the second AZD1222 dose. The receptor comes from an adult who received the AZD1222 COVID-19 vaccine. The CDR3 spells CASSQDYAGAEQYF. As DNA, the CDR3 is TGTGCCAGCAGCCAAGATTATGCGGGGGCCGAGCAGTACTTC.